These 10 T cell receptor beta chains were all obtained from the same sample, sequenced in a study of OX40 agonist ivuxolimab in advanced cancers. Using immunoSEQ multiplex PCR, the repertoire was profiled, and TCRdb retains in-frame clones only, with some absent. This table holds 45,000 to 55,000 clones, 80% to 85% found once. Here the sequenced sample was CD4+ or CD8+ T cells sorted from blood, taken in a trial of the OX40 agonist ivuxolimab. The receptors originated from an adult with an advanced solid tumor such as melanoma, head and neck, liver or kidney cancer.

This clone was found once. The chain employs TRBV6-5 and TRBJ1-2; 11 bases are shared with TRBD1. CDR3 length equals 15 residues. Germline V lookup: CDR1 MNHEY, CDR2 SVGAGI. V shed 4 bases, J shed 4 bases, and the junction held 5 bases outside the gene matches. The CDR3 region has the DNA TGTGCCAGCAGTTCTCCGGGACAGGGGGGCTATGGCTACACCTTC. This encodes CASSSPGQGGYGYTF.

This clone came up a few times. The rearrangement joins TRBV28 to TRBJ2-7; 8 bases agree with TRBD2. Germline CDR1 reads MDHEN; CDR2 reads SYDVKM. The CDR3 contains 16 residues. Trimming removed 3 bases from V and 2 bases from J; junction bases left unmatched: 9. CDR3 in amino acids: CASSFFGDSGTYEQYF. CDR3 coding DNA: TGTGCCAGCAGTTTCTTTGGTGATAGCGGGACCTACGAGCAGTACTTC.

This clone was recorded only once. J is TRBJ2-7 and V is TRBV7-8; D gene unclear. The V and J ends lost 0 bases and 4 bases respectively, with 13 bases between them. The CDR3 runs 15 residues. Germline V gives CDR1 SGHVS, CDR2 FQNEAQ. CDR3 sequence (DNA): TGTGCCAGCAGCTTAGCAGGCCTCCCAACATACGAGCAGTACTTC. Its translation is CASSLAGLPTYEQYF.

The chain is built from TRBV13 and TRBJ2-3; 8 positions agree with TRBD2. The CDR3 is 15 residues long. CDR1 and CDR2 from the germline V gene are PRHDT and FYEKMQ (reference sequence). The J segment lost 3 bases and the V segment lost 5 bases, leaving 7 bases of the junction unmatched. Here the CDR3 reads CASSDERGGTDTQYF. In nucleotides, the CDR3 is TGTGCCAGCAGCGACGAACGGGGGGGGACAGATACGCAGTATTTT.

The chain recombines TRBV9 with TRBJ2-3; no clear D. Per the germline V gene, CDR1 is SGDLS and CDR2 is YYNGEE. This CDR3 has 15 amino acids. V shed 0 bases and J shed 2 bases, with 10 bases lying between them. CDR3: CASSVGGRVTDTQYF. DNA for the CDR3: TGTGCCAGCAGCGTAGGAGGCAGAGTCACAGATACGCAGTATTTT.

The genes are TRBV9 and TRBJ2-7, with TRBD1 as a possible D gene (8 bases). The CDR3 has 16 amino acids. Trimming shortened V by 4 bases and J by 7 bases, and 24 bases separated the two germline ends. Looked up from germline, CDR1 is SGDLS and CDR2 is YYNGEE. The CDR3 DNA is TGTGCCAGCAGCCCCCCTTCGGGAGGCAGGGGGCATGAGCAGTACTTC. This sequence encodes CASSPPSGGRGHEQYF.

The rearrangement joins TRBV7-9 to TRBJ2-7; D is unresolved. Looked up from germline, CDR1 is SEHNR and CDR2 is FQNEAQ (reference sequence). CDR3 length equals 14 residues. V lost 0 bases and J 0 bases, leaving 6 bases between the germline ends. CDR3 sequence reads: CASSLAGVSYEQYF. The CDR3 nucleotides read TGTGCCAGCAGCTTAGCTGGGGTCTCCTACGAGCAGTACTTC.

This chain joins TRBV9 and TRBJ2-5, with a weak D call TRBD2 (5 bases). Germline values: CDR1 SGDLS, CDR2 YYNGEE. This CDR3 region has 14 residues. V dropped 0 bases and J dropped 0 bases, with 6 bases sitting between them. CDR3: CASSVGRYQETQYF. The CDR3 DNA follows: TGTGCCAGCAGCGTAGGGAGGTACCAAGAGACCCAGTACTTC.

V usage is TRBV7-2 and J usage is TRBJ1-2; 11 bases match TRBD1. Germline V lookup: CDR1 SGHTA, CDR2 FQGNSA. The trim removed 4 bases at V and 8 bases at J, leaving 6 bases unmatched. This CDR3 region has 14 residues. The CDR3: CASSYGQGALGYTF. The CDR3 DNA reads TGTGCCAGCAGCTATGGACAGGGGGCTTTAGGCTACACCTTC. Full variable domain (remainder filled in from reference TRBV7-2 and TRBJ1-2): GAGVSQSPSNKVTEKGKDVELRCDPISGHTALYWYRQSLGQGLEFLIYFQGNSAPDKSGLPSDRFSAERTGGSVSTLTIQRTQQEDSAVYLCASSYGQGALGYTFGSGTRLTVV.

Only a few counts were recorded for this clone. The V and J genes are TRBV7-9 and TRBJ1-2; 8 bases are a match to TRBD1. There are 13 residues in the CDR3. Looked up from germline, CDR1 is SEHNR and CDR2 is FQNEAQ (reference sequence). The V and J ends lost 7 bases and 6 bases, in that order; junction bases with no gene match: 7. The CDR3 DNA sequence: TGTGCCAGCACCGGGACAGGATTTGATGGCTACACCTTC. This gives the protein CASTGTGFDGYTF.